Detailed here is one TCR beta chain. Its specific antigen is unknown. No quality values exist for individual bases; no much larger clone is one base distant. There are 15 amino acids in the CDR3, from cysteine to phenylalanine inclusive. Only the CDR3 portion is preserved as DNA: 45 bases, with reading frame beginning at the first base. V was cut back by 0 bases and J by 0 bases, leaving a gap of 8 bases between them. The germline V gene sets CDR1 to SGDLS and CDR2 to YYNGEE. The sample originates from a study of T cell responses to AZD1222 COVID-19 vaccine (dated by TCRdb to 2020 to 2022). About the investigation overall: AZD1222 recipients with second doses at about 4 weeks or about 12 weeks were pooled, because spike-specific TCR depth and breadth did not differ between schedules. TCR sequencing was performed for roughly 250 trial participants, of whom roughly 200 were given two doses of AZD1222 and some 25 were given two doses of MenACWY control vaccine. Enrollment into the trials was organized by age into subgroups of 18-55, 56-69 and 70-plus years, and those subgroups contained approximately 150, 30 and 60 TCR-sequenced participants, respectively. Study-level results and caveats: The 56-69-year group was small, and its depth increase did not reach significance, likely because of low power. Conclusions about previously exposed vaccinees were limited because only six AZD1222 recipients were SARS-CoV-2 seropositive at baseline. CD4 TCRs associated with the vaccine covered the entire spike protein, and the dominant responses were in regions 160-218 and 743-854. Epitopes outside the regions mutated in the B.1.351 and B.1.1.7 variants were reportedly recognized by nearly half of the unique spike-specific TCRs. After two AZD1222 doses, both the breadth and the depth of spike-specific TCRs were significantly higher than at day 0 and than in MenACWY recipients. Participants were mostly white British and included more females than males, and it was suggested by the authors that clonal diversity may have been underestimated. Because no day 14 peak-response samples were available, repertoires were characterized only after the peak T cell response.

The CDR3 regions of human TCRbeta chains were analyzed by immunosequencing. The paper's data handling went like this. Repertoire TCRs were matched against a reference library of SARS-CoV-2-specific TCRs generated with the MIRA antigen-specificity platform. Breadth was defined as the fraction of unique TCRs that were SARS-CoV-2-associated. Depth was defined as the fraction of total T cells that were SARS-CoV-2-associated. Each spike-specific TCR was assigned to its reactive spike region and to a CD4 or CD8 class using the MIRA data. Log10-transformed breadth and depth values were compared by one-way ANOVA with Sidak's multiple comparisons tests. Sourced from immuneACCESS, this table was stored by TCRdb with only in-frame sequences that have V and J called. A share of the clones is absent; for the studies checked, an unresolved V gene accounts for under half, and the remainder has no known explanation. The V and J calls and clone size are taken from that table; D and trimming were inferred from the DNA. The sample yields some 120,000 clones; 75% to 90% were counted once. The ten largest clonotypes hold approximately 1.4% of the sample.

The time point label of this sample denotes: baseline before first vaccination. Vaccinee samples were obtained from the UK trials COV001 and COV002, which included a single-blind randomized controlled phase 2/3 trial of AZD1222 (ChAdOx1 nCoV-19) in healthy adults. Trial participant PBMC samples were collected at day 0 and day 28 after the second dose for TCRbeta chain sequencing. Specimen: peripheral blood, collected on day 0 of AZD1222 vaccination. The rearrangement joined TRBV9 to TRBJ2-3, with no confidently assigned D gene. This receptor was taken from an adult in good health. The sequence in DNA is TGTGCCAGCAGCGTAGGCCATACCAGCACAGATACGCAGTATTTT. This codes for CASSVGHTSTDTQYF.